This T cell receptor (beta chain) was retrieved from a study of control samples from healthy donors and cancer patients. The table came from immunoSEQ multiplex PCR; TCRdb's copy has only in-frame clones and leaves some out. The sample lists 140,000 or so clones; about nine tenths were seen once. Germline loops: CDR1 SEHNR, CDR2 FQNEAQ (reference sequence). The CDR3 is made up of 12 amino acids. V gave up 1 base and J gave up 7 bases, with 7 bases separating them. This receptor was identified in a man in his thirties or forties in good health. The rearrangement links TRBV7-9 to TRBJ1-2, with no clear D. Sample: blood. CDR3 region: CASSLVLSGYTF. The CDR3 coding sequence is TGTGCCAGCAGCTTAGTTTTAAGTGGCTACACCTTC.